This T cell receptor (beta chain) comes out of a study of molecular identifiers for immune sequencing clone quantification (dated by TCRdb to between 2017 and 2018). Broadly, across the study: For a replicate experiment, RNA from approximately 20,000 or 100,000 naive CD8 T cells was divided into five aliquots, of which four were sequenced. The study was a methods study using CD8 T cells to benchmark molecular-identifier clustering-based TCR repertoire sequencing (MIDCIRS) and TCR RNA copy counting.

Library preparation used PCR. The instrument was a NextSeq 500. Bulk TCR libraries were made following a previously described method, with the TCR primers given in Table S5. The Qiagen AllPrep DNA/RNA kit was used to purify total RNA. Before analysis, reads from multiple sequencing runs of one library were combined. As for the authors' bioinformatics: Reads were retained only if an exact TCR constant sequence was present, and the retained reads were trimmed to 150 nt and grouped according to their 12-nt molecular barcodes. Reads in each barcode group were sub-clustered using a 15% Levenshtein threshold, and a quality-weighted consensus sequence was built for each RNA molecule. Non-functional sequences were discarded, and so were lower-count sequences lying one edit away from another sequence. On the basis of fitting two negative binomial distributions, barcode sub-clusters with fewer than 20% of the maximum read count were discarded. TCRdb reprocessed the public reads (quality trimming at Q25 with fastp, clone calling with MiXCR) and kept in-frame beta chains. Each CDR3 protein gets just one entry, which takes the most common genes and DNA from the rows behind it. The V and J calls shown here were made by TCRdb, not taken from the authors' results. Recorded for this sample are about half a million distinct CDR3 sequences; 25% of them occurred a single time. About 0.75% of the sample is taken by the ten largest.

Libraries of naive CD8 T cells were generated from about 21,000 to 970,000 sorted cells, with 10%, 30% or 50% of the purified RNA used. Naive CD8 T cells, defined as CD8+CD4-CCR7+CD45RA+, were FACS-sorted into RLT Plus buffer on a BD FACSAria II. To test detection sensitivity, Jurkat RNA equal to some 11 TCR copies was added to samples of about 20,000-1,000,000 naive CD8 T cells. Enrichment of CD8 T cells was done with RosetteSep CD8+ T Cell Enrichment Cocktail plus Ficoll-Paque, and ACK red cell lysis came afterward. As regards this clonotype: This clone's antigen is unknown. One base away there is no much larger clone; base qualities are not given.

Study-wide conclusions, independent of this receptor: The naive libraries included spiked-in Jurkat TCR RNA (roughly nine copies' worth), and this RNA is not part of the donor repertoire. A single cell's worth of spiked-in Jurkat TCR RNA was reported detectable even among around 1 million naive CD8 T cells. Highly expanded clone sizes could be underestimated if identical TCR molecules share a barcode. Clones above 20 RNA copies held over 97% of molecules in CMV-specific effector cells but under 1% in naive cells. When barcode sub-clustering was left out, chimeric consensus sequences inflated TCR diversity, with chimeras reaching as high as 47%. Modeling estimated about three recovered TCR RNA copies per cell, compared with about 9.3 by digital PCR, which implies roughly 30% capture efficiency.

The TCR comes from a human donor in good health. Some libraries in this study had Jurkat cell RNA spiked in. Specimen: naive CD8+ T cells from blood, with Jurkat cell RNA spiked in. The cell subset or site label for this specimen denotes: FACS-sorted CD8+CD4-CCR7+CD45RA+ naive T cells.

The sequenced DNA is TGTGCCAGCAGCGTAGGAGACGGTAACTATGGCTACACCTTC. It translates to CASSVGDGNYGYTF. The chain links TRBV9 with TRBJ1-2; the D gene cannot be resolved reliably. There are 14 amino acids in the CDR3, from cysteine to phenylalanine inclusive. Only the CDR3 part of the read is kept: 42 bases, read in frame from the first base. Trimming takes 0 bases from V and 1 base from J, and the germline ends sit 7 bases apart. CDR1 and CDR2 are read off the germline V gene as SGDLS and YYNGEE.